A single sample is the source of the 27 T cell receptor beta chains below, sequenced in a study of control samples from healthy donors and cancer patients (dated by TCRdb to 2018 to 2021). Libraries were prepared through the immunoSEQ multiplex PCR assay. TCRdb holds this immuneACCESS table with in-frame rearrangements only. Some clones are missing; in checked studies, unresolved V genes explain under half, and the rest has no known cause. Within this sample are approximately 89,000 clones, with 87% of them counted one time only. 20% of the sample belongs to the ten largest clones. Sample: blood. These receptors all stem from a man in his forties or fifties in good health.

V gene TRBV6-5 combines with J gene TRBJ1-6, with 8 bases lining up with TRBD1. CDR1 MNHEY and CDR2 SVGAGI come from the germline V gene. After removal of 7 bases from V and 10 bases from J, the junction contained 9 bases not matched to a gene. The CDR3 is 14 residues long. The CDR3 region has the DNA TGTGCCAGCAAAACAGGGGGGATCAGATCACCCCTCCACTTT. Protein product: CASKTGGIRSPLHF.

This clone was recorded a few times. This rearrangement joins TRBV19 to TRBJ2-7, with 7 bases matching TRBD2. V gave up 5 bases and J gave up 6 bases; unmatched junction bases: 10. The CDR3 runs 14 residues. Germline CDR1 LNHDA, CDR2 SQIVND (reference sequence). The CDR3 sequence is CASSVAAGDTEQYF. CDR3 in DNA: TGTGCCAGTAGTGTCGCTGCGGGAGACACCGAGCAGTACTTC.

The table lists this clone with a count of one. The chain combines TRBV11-3 with TRBJ2-7; 7 bases map to TRBD1. Germline CDR1 and CDR2: SGHNT and YENEEA. Trimming at V came to 1 base and at J to 3 bases, leaving 3 bases not matched to a gene. The CDR3 is 14 amino acids. In DNA form, the CDR3 reads TGTGCCAGCAGCTTAGGGCGACAGGGCTACGAGCAGTACTTC. Protein sequence: CASSLGRQGYEQYF.

The rearrangement links TRBV5-6 to TRBJ2-5; D call uncertain. The V gene's germline CDR1 is SGHDT and CDR2 YYEEEE. The CDR3 has 14 amino acids. Trimming took off 1 base at V and 3 bases at J, with 10 bases between the two ends. Here the CDR3 DNA reads TGTGCCAGCAGCTTGCACCCCACGGAAGAGACCCAGTACTTC. Its translation is CASSLHPTEETQYF.

The gene calls are TRBV11-2 and TRBJ2-1; 11 nucleotides match TRBD2. There are 19 residues in the CDR3. Germline lookup yields CDR1 SGHAT and CDR2 FQNNGV. After removal of 1 base from V and 4 bases from J, the junction contained 12 bases not matched to a gene. The CDR3: CASSLVGTSGSPLYNEQFF. The CDR3 nucleotides read TGTGCCAGCAGCTTAGTGGGCACTAGCGGGAGCCCACTATACAATGAGCAGTTCTTC.

The DNA of the CDR3 is TGTGCCAGCAGTGAGGGCAGTCCTAACTATGGCTACACCTTC. Amino acids: CASSEGSPNYGYTF. This rearrangement joins TRBV2 to TRBJ1-2; D is unresolved. CDR3 length equals 14 residues. Germline CDR1 and CDR2: SNHLY and FYNNEI. V dropped 3 bases and J dropped 0 bases, with 8 bases sitting between them. The full variable domain, its missing parts supplied by reference TRBV2 and TRBJ1-2, is EPEVTQTPSHQVTQMGQEVILRCVPISNHLYFYWYRQILGQKVEFLVSFYNNEISEKSEIFDDQFSVERPDGSNFTLKIRSTKLEDSAMYFCASSEGSPNYGYTFGSGTRLTVV.

The chain recombines TRBV7-2 with TRBJ2-2; D is ambiguous. The germline V gene has CDR1 SGHTA and CDR2 FQGNSA. V was cut by 1 base and J by 5 bases, with 11 bases left in between. This CDR3 has 15 amino acids. The CDR3 protein is CASSLDPLGTGELFF. The CDR3 coding sequence is TGTGCCAGCAGCTTAGATCCCCTCGGTACCGGGGAGCTGTTTTTT.

The rearrangement links TRBV6-4 to TRBJ2-7, with 11 positions matching TRBD1. Germline V gives CDR1 MRHNA, CDR2 SNTAGT. The CDR3 loop spans 17 amino acids. Trimming removed 2 bases from V and 5 bases from J; junction bases left unmatched: 11. The CDR3 region is CASSDPDRGQETHEQYV. The CDR3 DNA sequence: TGTGCCAGCAGTGACCCGGACAGGGGGCAAGAAACCCACGAGCAGTACGTC.

The chain couples TRBV28 to TRBJ1-4; D remains ambiguous. With 5 bases removed from V and 0 bases from J, the gap between germline ends came to 19 bases. Germline assignment: CDR1 MDHEN and CDR2 SYDVKM. The CDR3 covers 18 residues. The CDR3 nucleotides read TGTGCCAGCAGTGAAGGGTTTTTTTTACCCCCAACTAATGAAAAACTGTTTTTT. Translating it yields CASSEGFFLPPTNEKLFF. Together with reference TRBV28 and TRBJ1-4, the CDR3 gives the full variable domain: DVKVTQSSRYLVKRTGEKVFLECVQDMDHENMFWYRQDPGLGLRLIYFSYDVKMKEKGDIPEGYSVSREKKERFSLILESASTNQTSMYLCASSEGFFLPPTNEKLFFGSGTQLSVL.

The chain combines TRBV4-2 with TRBJ2-3; 8 bases are shared with TRBD2. The CDR3 spans 17 residues. Germline CDR1 and CDR2: LGHNA and YNFKEQ. V trimming: 5 bases; J trimming: 0 bases; junction bases outside the gene matches: 10. CDR3 sequence (DNA): TGTGCCAGCAGCTTTGGCACTAGCGGATTAAGCACAGATACGCAGTATTTT. Protein: CASSFGTSGLSTDTQYF.

The chain combines TRBV27 with TRBJ1-2; D is undetermined. Germline CDR1 is MNHEY and CDR2 is SMNVEV (reference sequence). Trimming removed 0 bases at V and 10 bases at J, with 15 bases between. The CDR3 runs to 14 residues. For the CDR3, the DNA is TGTGCCAGCAGTTTATCGCCGGGGAGCCAGACCTACACCTTC. Translation gives CASSLSPGSQTYTF.

This clone occurred once. Other nucleotide sequences in the sample specify the same CDR3. This chain joins TRBV4-1 and TRBJ1-1; 8 bases map to TRBD1. CDR3 length: 14 residues. V lost 4 bases and J lost 1; bases outside the gene matches: 2. Germline lookup yields CDR1 MGHRA and CDR2 YSYEKL. The CDR3 coding sequence is TGCGCCAGCAGCCCCGGACAGGGGAACACTGAAGCTTTCTTT. Its translation: CASSPGQGNTEAFF.

The sample holds one count of this clone. This rearrangement joins TRBV18 to TRBJ2-3; D is unresolved. Looked up from germline, CDR1 is KGHSH and CDR2 is LQKENI. Trimming stripped 0 bases from V and 6 bases from J, with 22 bases between. This CDR3 has 18 amino acids. The CDR3 coding sequence is TGTGCCAGCTCACCACCCTATATGACACTACCTAAATGTGATACGCAGTATTTT. Its protein product is CASSPPYMTLPKCDTQYF.

The chain couples TRBV9 to TRBJ1-2; a weak D match, TRBD1 (5 bases). This CDR3 has 14 residues. CDR1 and CDR2 from the germline V gene are SGDLS and YYNGEE. V shed 3 bases and J shed 10 bases, with 19 bases lying between them. The CDR3 region has the DNA TGTGCCAGCAGCGCACGGGACGGCCTCCCGTACTACACCTTC. Protein: CASSARDGLPYYTF. Variable domain in full (rest from reference TRBV9 and TRBJ1-2): DSGVTQTPKHLITATGQRVTLRCSPRSGDLSVYWYQQSLDQGLQFLIQYYNGEERAKGNILERFSAQQFPDLHSELNLSSLELGDSALYFCASSARDGLPYYTFGSGTRLTVV.

V is TRBV6-5 and J is TRBJ2-1; D possibly corresponds to TRBD2 (6 bases). Germline V CDR1 and CDR2: MNHEY, SVGAGI. The CDR3 is made up of 13 amino acids. Trimming pared 7 bases from V and 8 bases from J, leaving 15 bases between. CDR3 protein: CASTHGGFDEQFF. In DNA, the CDR3 is TGTGCCAGCACCCACGGAGGGTTCGATGAGCAGTTCTTC.

This clone was counted only a few times. This chain joins TRBV5-1 and TRBJ1-1, with D possibly TRBD1 on 5 matching bases. V was clipped by 3 bases and J by 1 base, with 10 bases between them. Per the germline V gene, CDR1 is SGHRS and CDR2 is YFSETQ. The CDR3 spans 14 residues. The CDR3 loop is CASSWGVENTEAFF. The CDR3, as DNA: TGCGCCAGCAGCTGGGGGGTTGAGAACACTGAAGCTTTCTTT.

This chain joins TRBV6-4 and TRBJ1-5; D gene uncertain. The V end was cut by 5 bases, the J end by 3 bases, with 14 bases between. The CDR3 has 15 amino acids. Germline CDR1 reads MRHNA; CDR2 reads SNTAGT. The chain's CDR3 is CASSPRHESNQPQHF. The CDR3 coding sequence is TGTGCCAGCAGTCCACGGCATGAGTCCAATCAGCCCCAGCATTTT.

This chain links TRBV24-1 with TRBJ2-1, with unresolved D. Deletions cut 0 bases from V and 15 bases from J, with 8 bases between. The CDR3 totals 11 residues. The V gene's germline CDR1 is KGHDR and CDR2 SFDVKD. In DNA, the CDR3 is TGTGCCACCAGTGATTTGAATAGAGCGTTCTTC. It translates to CATSDLNRAFF.

The table lists this clone with a count of one. J is TRBJ2-5 and V is TRBV7-2; D not certain. Germline CDR1 reads SGHTA; CDR2 reads FQGNSA. This CDR3 comprises 13 residues. The ends were cut back, 7 bases at V and 4 bases at J, with 13 bases in the middle. Here the CDR3 reads CASILQWGETQYF. Here the CDR3 DNA reads TGTGCCAGCATCCTCCAGTGGGGAGAGACCCAGTACTTC.

This chain uses TRBV10-1 with TRBJ2-3, with 11 bases matching TRBD2. Germline CDR1 reads WNHNN; CDR2 reads SYGVQD (reference sequence). V lost 2 bases to trimming and J lost 4 bases; unmatched junction nucleotides: 2. This CDR3 spans 15 amino acids. The CDR3 region is CASSERLAGSDTQYF. In DNA form, the CDR3 reads TGCGCCAGCAGTGAGCGACTAGCGGGATCAGATACGCAGTATTTT.

This clone was seen more than once but under ten times. This chain uses TRBV5-1 with TRBJ1-4, with D tentatively TRBD1 (6 bases). Germline V CDR1 and CDR2: SGHRS, YFSETQ. The V and J ends lost 5 bases and 5 bases respectively, with 13 bases between them. The CDR3 contains 14 residues. The CDR3 DNA sequence: TGCGCCAGCAGGTGGGGGGCTGCGAATGAAAAACTGTTTTTT. Translation: CASRWGAANEKLFF. The variable domain in full, with the rest retrieved from reference TRBV5-1 and TRBJ1-4, is KAGVTQTPRYLIKTRGQQVTLSCSPISGHRSVSWYQQTPGQGLQFLFEYFSETQRNKGNFPGRFSGRQFSNSRSEMNVSTLELGDSALYLCASRWGAANEKLFFGSGTQLSVL.

This clone was counted only a few times. J is TRBJ2-5 and V is TRBV2; no clear D. Germline V CDR1 and CDR2: SNHLY, FYNNEI. The CDR3 sequence is 15 residues long. Trimming shortened V by 5 bases and J by 1 base, and 14 bases separated the two germline ends. CDR3 DNA: TGTGCCAGCAGTCCCCCCCAGGTAGTCCAAGAGACCCAGTACTTC. The encoded protein is CASSPPQVVQETQYF. Using reference TRBV2 and TRBJ2-5 for the parts outside the CDR3, the full variable domain is EPEVTQTPSHQVTQMGQEVILRCVPISNHLYFYWYRQILGQKVEFLVSFYNNEISEKSEIFDDQFSVERPDGSNFTLKIRSTKLEDSAMYFCASSPPQVVQETQYFGPGTRLLVL.

The gene calls are TRBV10-2 and TRBJ2-7; D is possibly TRBD2 (6 bases). CDR1 and CDR2 from the germline V gene are WSHSY and SAAADI. Trimming left V 4 bases short and J 7 bases short, with 14 bases between. The CDR3 has 13 amino acids. The CDR3 sequence is CASSGGTVQEQYF. For the CDR3, the DNA is TGCGCCAGCAGTGGGGGGACTGTTCAAGAGCAGTACTTC.

This rearrangement joins TRBV7-3 to TRBJ2-1; 8 nucleotides align to TRBD2. Trimming took 3 bases from V and 2 from J; bases not matched to a gene: 3. CDR1 is SGHTA and CDR2 is FQGTGA in the germline V gene. This CDR3 has 15 residues. The CDR3 bases are TGTGCCAGCAGCTTGTTAGCGGGACCCTACAATGAGCAGTTCTTC. Protein: CASSLLAGPYNEQFF.

The rearrangement joins TRBV14 to TRBJ1-1; no clear D. This CDR3 has 17 amino acids. Germline CDR1 is SGHDN and CDR2 is FVKESK. Trimming took off 1 base at V and 1 base at J, with 16 bases between the two ends. The CDR3 reads CASSQGQPLKGNTEAFF. The CDR3 nucleotides are TGTGCCAGCAGCCAAGGTCAGCCCCTCAAAGGGAACACTGAAGCTTTCTTT.

The V gene is TRBV2, the J gene TRBJ2-5, with 15 bases aligning to TRBD2. The CDR3 has 16 residues. Germline assignment: CDR1 SNHLY and CDR2 FYNNEI. The trim removed 3 bases at V and 2 bases at J, leaving 1 base unmatched. For the CDR3, the DNA is TGTGCCAGCAGTGAGGGACTAGCGGGGGGTCAAGAGACCCAGTACTTC. Residues: CASSEGLAGGQETQYF.

In DNA, the CDR3 is TGTGCCACCAGCAGAGAGAGCGGTCCCTACAATGAGCAGTTCTTC. It yields the protein CATSRESGPYNEQFF. The genes are TRBV15 and TRBJ2-1; maybe TRBD2 (5 bases). Germline-derived CDR1 and CDR2 are LNHNV and YYDKDF (reference sequence). V lost 0 bases and J lost 2, with 8 bases in between. The CDR3 totals 15 residues.